This T cell receptor beta chain originates from a study of blood T cells in healthy people across ages. The second PCR ran roughly 6 to 11 cycles with a sample-barcoded 5' primer and J-beta primers. One entry per CDR3 protein results from TCRdb running MiXCR on the 5' RACE reads. The sample includes about 800,000 distinct CDR3 sequences, roughly 60% of them seen just once. Germline V gene lookup returns CDR1 SQVTM and CDR2 ANQGSEA. The V gene lost 7 bases and the J gene lost 3 bases, with 18 bases spanning the gap. The CDR3 contains 14 residues. This clonotype turned up a few times. The specimen sequenced was blood. J is TRBJ1-1 and V is TRBV29-1; D is unresolved. The TCR originated in a man aged 25-40 years in good health. This CDR3 is CSATTRFGDTEAFF. In DNA, the CDR3 is TGCAGCGCCACGACCCGGTTCGGGGACACTGAAGCTTTCTTT.